This TCR beta chain was identified during a study of CD4 and CD8 cells across lung adenocarcinoma regions. The patients had localized lung adenocarcinoma, a non-small cell subtype. TCRdb reprocessed the PCR reads via MiXCR and lists one record per CDR3 protein. The table has roughly 7,600 distinct CDR3 sequences, more than 45% seen once. V was trimmed by 6 bases and J by 2 bases, leaving 5 bases between them. Looked up from germline, CDR1 is SGHTA and CDR2 is FQGNSA. This CDR3 comprises 11 residues. This sequence originates from a male donor with lung adenocarcinoma. The CD4 and CD8 labels of this study may be unreliable. The J gene is TRBJ2-7, the V gene TRBV7-2; D is ambiguous. The sample comprised CD8+ T cells from the center of a lung tumor. Written as DNA, the CDR3 is TGTGCCAGCAGGCGAGCCTACGAGCAGTACTTC. It encodes CASRRAYEQYF.